These 18 T cell receptor beta chains originate from one sample sequenced in a study of blood T cell repertoires in COVID-19. The data were produced by immunoSEQ multiplex PCR, yet TCRdb's version contains in-frame clones alone and is incomplete. In the table there are 150,000 to 200,000 clones, around 90% of which are singletons. Sequencing used peripheral blood. Receptors were obtained from a man in his fifties with acute or convalescent COVID-19.

The chain recombines TRBV6-6 with TRBJ1-5; 9 bases are a match to TRBD1. CDR1 is MNHNY and CDR2 is SVGAGI in the germline V gene (reference sequence). This CDR3 region has 16 residues. The V segment lost 5 bases and the J segment 2 bases; nucleotides outside the gene matches: 7. CDR3 coding DNA: TGTGCCAGCAGTCTGGGGGGACAGGGAGGCAATCAGCCCCAGCATTTT. This gives the protein CASSLGGQGGNQPQHF.

The chain employs TRBV10-3 and TRBJ2-3; TRBD2 matches 10 bases. J was trimmed by 4 bases and V by 5 bases; bases with no gene match: 3. This CDR3 has 14 amino acids. CDR1 and CDR2 from the germline V gene are ENHRY and SYGVKD. DNA of the CDR3: TGTGCCATCAGTCCAGCGGGGGGGCCAGATACGCAGTATTTT. Translating gives CAISPAGGPDTQYF.

The chain combines TRBV7-2 with TRBJ2-1; D is possibly TRBD2 (6 bases). The ends were cut back, 2 bases at V and 6 bases at J, with 14 bases in the middle. CDR3 length: 15 amino acids. The germline CDR1 and CDR2 sequences are SGHTA and FQGNSA. The CDR3 nucleotides read TGTGCCAGCAGCTTACTCGGGAGTATTATCAATGAGCAGTTCTTC. It specifies CASSLLGSIINEQFF.

The V gene is TRBV7-3, the J gene TRBJ2-2, with 8 nucleotides matching TRBD1. The V segment lost 4 bases and the J segment 7 bases; nucleotides outside the gene matches: 5. In germline, CDR1 is SGHTA, CDR2 FQGTGA. This CDR3 is built from 14 residues. The CDR3, as DNA: TGTGCCAGCAGCTCTTACAGGGGGATCGGGGAGCTGTTTTTT. It encodes CASSSYRGIGELFF. Full variable domain (remainder filled in from reference TRBV7-3 and TRBJ2-2): GAGVSQTPSNKVTEKGKYVELRCDPISGHTALYWYRQSLGQGPEFLIYFQGTGAADDSGLPNDRFFAVRPEGSVSTLKIQRTERGDSAVYLCASSSYRGIGELFFGEGSRLTVL.

This sequence joins TRBV6-6 and TRBJ1-3; D is unclear. Per the germline V gene, CDR1 is MNHNY and CDR2 is SVGAGI (reference sequence). This CDR3 comprises 16 residues. The V end was cut by 6 bases, the J end by 0 bases, with 15 bases between. Written as DNA, the CDR3 is TGTGCCAGCAGGGCAGCAGGTCGCTCCTCTGGAAACACCATATATTTT. Residues: CASRAAGRSSGNTIYF.

The rearrangement uses TRBV27 and TRBJ2-7, with 10 positions matching TRBD1. The CDR3 sequence is 17 residues long. V lost 0 bases, J lost 4 bases, and 9 bases stayed unmatched. Germline V CDR1 and CDR2: MNHEY, SMNVEV (reference sequence). As DNA, the CDR3 is TGTGCCAGCAGTTTATCAAGGAACCGGGACAGGGGTTACGAGCAGTACTTC. It codes for CASSLSRNRDRGYEQYF.

V gene TRBV11-2 combines with J gene TRBJ1-2, with 9 bases identical to TRBD1. V gave up 2 bases and J gave up 3 bases; unmatched junction bases: 13. Germline V gene sequence: CDR1 SGHAT, CDR2 FQNNGV. This CDR3 is 18 amino acids long. This CDR3 is CASSLLGLQGAGDYGYTF. In nucleotides, the CDR3 is TGTGCCAGCAGCTTATTGGGACTACAGGGGGCCGGGGACTATGGCTACACCTTC.

The CDR3: CATSRAQGVNQPQHF. CDR3 coding DNA: TGTGCCACCAGCAGAGCGCAGGGCGTCAATCAGCCCCAGCATTTT. The gene calls are TRBV15 and TRBJ1-5, with a possible D match to TRBD1 (5 bases). CDR3 length: 15 residues. Germline assignment: CDR1 LNHNV and CDR2 YYDKDF (reference sequence). Trimming cost V 1 base and J 3 bases, with 10 bases left between them.

The chain employs TRBV3-1 (or the pseudogene TRBV3-2) and TRBJ1-5; 8 bases match TRBD1. J lost 6 bases, V lost 1 base, and 8 bases had no gene match. Germline V gene lookup returns CDR1 LGHDT and CDR2 YNNKEL (reference sequence). This CDR3 comprises 16 residues. CDR3 sequence reads: CASSQVPTGGGQPQHF. The CDR3, as DNA: TGTGCCAGCAGCCAAGTACCTACAGGGGGAGGTCAGCCCCAGCATTTT.

The chain links TRBV7-2 to TRBJ2-5; 9 bases fit TRBD2. V gave up 3 bases and J gave up 5 bases; unmatched junction bases: 4. Germline-derived CDR1 and CDR2 are SGHTA and FQGNSA. The CDR3 is 14 amino acids. The CDR3 nucleotides are TGTGCCAGCAGCTTGGCTAGCGGGGTGGAGACCCAGTACTTC. This codes for CASSLASGVETQYF.

The V gene is TRBV3-1 (or the pseudogene TRBV3-2), the J gene TRBJ2-7, with 7 bases lining up with TRBD1. The germline V gene encodes CDR1 LGHDT and CDR2 YNNKEL (reference sequence). Germline trimming cut 4 bases from V and 5 bases from J; bases unmatched to any gene: 2. This CDR3 is 12 amino acids long. The chain's CDR3 is CASSLTGDEQYF. CDR3 nucleotides: TGTGCCAGCAGCCTTACAGGGGACGAGCAGTACTTC.

The sample holds one count of this clone. The chain couples TRBV7-9 to TRBJ1-3; D possibly corresponds to TRBD1 (5 bases). CDR3 length: 17 residues. Germline lookup yields CDR1 SEHNR and CDR2 FQNEAQ (reference sequence). V shed 2 bases and J shed 0 bases, with 14 bases lying between them. The CDR3: CASSLSRGRSSGNTIYF. In DNA, the CDR3 is TGTGCCAGCAGCTTAAGTAGGGGCCGGAGCTCTGGAAACACCATATATTTT.

The rearrangement joins TRBV9 to TRBJ2-1; 10 positions agree with TRBD1. Germline CDR1 SGDLS, CDR2 YYNGEE. The V and J ends lost 5 bases and 2 bases, in that order; junction bases with no gene match: 4. The CDR3 has 15 amino acids. The CDR3 here is CASSETGGAYNEQFF. The CDR3 coding sequence is TGTGCCAGCAGTGAGACAGGGGGCGCCTACAATGAGCAGTTCTTC. The entire variable domain, with the rest obtained from reference TRBV9 and TRBJ2-1, is as follows: DSGVTQTPKHLITATGQRVTLRCSPRSGDLSVYWYQQSLDQGLQFLIQYYNGEERAKGNILERFSAQQFPDLHSELNLSSLELGDSALYFCASSETGGAYNEQFFGPGTRLTVL.

The chain carries TRBV18 and TRBJ2-1; TRBD1 aligns across 8 bases. This CDR3 is built from 15 residues. V shed 3 bases and J 2 bases; nucleotides not matched to a gene: 3. The germline gives CDR1 KGHSH, CDR2 LQKENI. The CDR3 DNA follows: TGTGCCAGCTCACCCGGACAGGGAACCTACAATGAGCAGTTCTTC. Protein product: CASSPGQGTYNEQFF.

The chain carries TRBV12-3 or TRBV12-4 and TRBJ2-1; the D is unclear. The V end was cut by 2 bases, the J end by 4 bases, with 3 bases between. The CDR3 loop spans 12 amino acids. The CDR3 loop reads CASSLIYNEQFF. CDR3 DNA sequence: TGTGCCAGCAGTTTAATATACAATGAGCAGTTCTTC.

The rearrangement uses TRBV7-9 and TRBJ1-6; D is perhaps TRBD1 (5 bases). The CDR3 has 14 amino acids. The V end lost 5 bases, the J end lost 5 bases, and 10 bases lay between the germline ends. Germline V gene lookup returns CDR1 SEHNR and CDR2 FQNEAQ (reference sequence). This chain's CDR3 is CASSETVNNSPLHF. DNA for the CDR3: TGTGCCAGCAGCGAGACAGTCAATAATTCACCCCTCCACTTT.

V usage is TRBV5-6 and J usage is TRBJ1-4; 9 bases line up with TRBD1. Germline loops: CDR1 SGHDT, CDR2 YYEEEE. The CDR3 loop spans 14 amino acids. V was pared by 4 bases and J by 8 bases, with 6 bases of the junction left unmatched. The CDR3 protein is CASSRQGVGEKLFF. The CDR3 DNA reads as TGTGCCAGCAGCCGACAGGGGGTTGGGGAAAAACTGTTTTTT.

The chain has TRBV10-3 and TRBJ1-4; D remains unclear. The CDR3 spans 13 residues. V lost 3 bases and J lost 3, with 5 bases in between. Germline CDR1 is ENHRY and CDR2 is SYGVKD. CDR3 residues: CAISESANEKLFF. DNA for the CDR3: TGTGCCATCAGTGAATCGGCTAATGAAAAACTGTTTTTT.